What follows are 7 T cell receptor beta chains derived from one specimen sequenced in a study of early T cells in non-severe SARS-CoV-2 infection. TCRdb reprocessed the 5' RACE reads via MiXCR and lists one record per CDR3 protein. The sample consists of about 66,000 distinct CDR3 sequences, roughly 18% of them appearing once. Sequences were derived from whole blood, sampled at baseline. The receptor set was obtained from an adult who was a healthcare worker with PCR-confirmed SARS-CoV-2 infection or an uninfected control (not recorded which).

This clonotype was detected ten times or more. This chain joins TRBV11-2 and TRBJ2-1; 9 positions match TRBD2. CDR1 and CDR2 (germline): SGHAT, FQNNGV. V lost 5 bases, J lost 6 bases, and 8 bases stayed unmatched. The CDR3 sequence is 15 residues long. The CDR3 loop is CASSISGRGSNEQFF. Here the CDR3 DNA reads TGTGCCAGCAGCATTAGCGGGAGAGGGTCCAATGAGCAGTTCTTC.

The chain has TRBV5-1 and TRBJ2-3; D unclear. Between the trimmed V and J ends, which lost 3 bases and 6 bases, there was a span of 8 bases. Germline V lookup: CDR1 SGHRS, CDR2 YFSETQ. The CDR3 is 12 amino acids. In DNA form, the CDR3 reads TGCGCCAGCAGCTCCGCGGCGGATACGCAGTATTTT. It encodes CASSSAADTQYF. Full variable domain (outside the CDR3, taken from reference TRBV5-1 and TRBJ2-3): KAGVTQTPRYLIKTRGQQVTLSCSPISGHRSVSWYQQTPGQGLQFLFEYFSETQRNKGNFPGRFSGRQFSNSRSEMNVSTLELGDSALYLCASSSAADTQYFGPGTRLTVL.

The V gene is TRBV7-8, the J gene TRBJ2-7; D gene uncertain. CDR1 and CDR2 from the germline V gene are SGHVS and FQNEAQ. V gave up 2 bases and J gave up 5 bases, with 7 bases separating them. This CDR3 comprises 12 residues. CDR3 DNA sequence: TGTGCCAGCAGCTTATTCGGTGACGAGCAGTACTTC. Residues: CASSLFGDEQYF.

In regard to this clonotype: With a much larger clone just one base away, this may be a read error. The V gene is TRBV6-5, the J gene TRBJ2-1, with D tentatively TRBD2 (6 bases). The CDR3 is 14 residues long. Trimming pared 0 bases from V and 6 bases from J, leaving 9 bases between. Germline V gene sequence: CDR1 MNHEY, CDR2 SVGAGI. DNA of the CDR3: TGTGCCAGCAGTTACTCGGAGGGAACCAATGAGCAGTTCTTC. Residues: CASSYSEGTNEQFF.

The chain links TRBV27 to TRBJ2-5; TRBD2 aligns across 9 bases. CDR1 and CDR2 (germline): MNHEY, SMNVEV (reference sequence). The CDR3 runs to 15 residues. Unmatched junction bases numbered 7, after V lost 3 bases and J lost 5 bases. The CDR3 sequence is CASSFAGGPRETQYF. In DNA, the CDR3 is TGTGCCAGCAGTTTTGCGGGAGGGCCTCGGGAGACCCAGTACTTC.

This clonotype was detected a few times. This chain connects TRBV19 to TRBJ2-1; tentatively, D is TRBD2 (5 bases). Trimming took off 3 bases at V and 3 bases at J, with 12 bases between the two ends. CDR3 length equals 15 residues. Per the germline V gene, CDR1 is LNHDA and CDR2 is SQIVND (reference sequence). The CDR3 bases are TGTGCCAGTAGTATCTCAGCGGCTATCTACAATGAGCAGTTCTTC. Translated: CASSISAAIYNEQFF.

The chain combines TRBV11-3 with TRBJ2-7, with D unclear. Germline CDR1 is SGHNT and CDR2 is YENEEA. Between the trimmed V and J ends, which lost 3 bases and 2 bases, there was a span of 11 bases. This CDR3 spans 14 amino acids. CDR3 residues: CASSLERPPYEQYF. The CDR3 nucleotides read TGTGCCAGCAGCTTGGAGCGACCCCCCTACGAGCAGTACTTC.